The sequence of this T cell receptor (beta chain) was determined in a study of blood T cells in healthy people across ages. This CDR3 is 15 amino acids long. The germline V gene encodes CDR1 MGHRA and CDR2 YSYEKL. After removal of 6 bases from V and 9 bases from J, the junction contained 14 bases not matched to a gene. Ranging in age from about 6 to 95, the donors were healthy Caucasian individuals from Russia. PCR was performed a second time for 7 to 11 cycles using a sample-barcoded 5' primer and a J-beta primer mix. TCRdb ran MiXCR on the 5' RACE reads and lists one entry per CDR3 protein. This table holds 750,000 or so distinct CDR3 sequences, around 25% found once. These data are also associated with another study on T cells of mothers and their children.

The sequenced sample was blood. This TCR was sampled from a boy between 5 and 17 years old in good health. This chain joins TRBV4-1 and TRBJ2-1; 7 bases fit TRBD2. CDR3 region: CASRPGLAGVSEQFF. DNA for the CDR3: TGCGCCAGCAGACCCGGACTCGCGGGAGTTTCTGAGCAGTTCTTC.